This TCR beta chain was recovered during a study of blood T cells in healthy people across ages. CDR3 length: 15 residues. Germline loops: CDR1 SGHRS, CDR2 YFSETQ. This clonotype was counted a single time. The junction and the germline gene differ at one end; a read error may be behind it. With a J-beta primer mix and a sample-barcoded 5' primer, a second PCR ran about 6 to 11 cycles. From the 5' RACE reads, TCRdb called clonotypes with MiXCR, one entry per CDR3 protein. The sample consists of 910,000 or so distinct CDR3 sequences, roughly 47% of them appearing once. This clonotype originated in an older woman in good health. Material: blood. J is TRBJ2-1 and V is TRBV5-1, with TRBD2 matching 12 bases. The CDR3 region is CTSSLASGRAKEQFF. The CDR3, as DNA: TGCACCAGCAGCTTGGCTAGCGGGAGGGCCAAGGAGCAGTTCTTC.